Listed below are T cell receptor beta chains from one sample, sequenced in a study of blood T cell repertoires in COVID-19. Generated by immunoSEQ multiplex PCR, the TCRdb table keeps only in-frame clones and is missing some. This table holds nearly 80,000 clones, roughly 84% found once. Sequenced: peripheral blood. All receptors come from a man aged 45 to 65 with acute or convalescent COVID-19. Both conserved end residues are part of each CDR3. Size tells how often a clone was seen (once, few, many) or the class of an expanded clone, and some rows leave it out.

TRBJ2-7,-,TRBV4-3,CASSQGSGQGSHEQYF
TRBJ2-5,-,TRBV15,CATSREASGVQETQYF
TRBJ1-1,-,TRBV6-5,CASSWGRGTEAFF
TRBJ2-7,-,TRBV4-3,CASSQGFVLGTTYEQYF
TRBJ1-3,-,TRBV4-3,CASSQEFGGNTIYF
TRBJ1-4,-,TRBV9,CASSVYEGDNEKLFF
TRBJ1-2,-,TRBV10-2,CASTAGVGYGYTF
TRBJ2-2,-,TRBV24-1,CATSGRGTGDSRNTGELFF
TRBJ1-6,-,TRBV4-3,CASSQEAGTGNSPLHF
TRBJ1-4,-,TRBV5-1,CASSLESGAFEKLFF
TRBJ1-2,-,TRBV3-1/TRBV3-2,CATEGGTYGYTF
TRBJ1-1,-,TRBV7-2,CASSLGGLMNTEAFF
TRBJ2-2,-,TRBV3-1/TRBV3-2,CASSQGAGPGELFF
TRBJ2-5,-,TRBV27,CASSLMTGLGTETQYF
TRBJ2-7,-,TRBV5-5,CASSLLATSYEQYF
TRBJ1-1,-,TRBV6-5,CASRGRQGFVTEAFF
TRBJ2-5,-,TRBV7-2,CASSYVAGVETQYF
TRBJ2-5,-,TRBV18,CASSRMLGGQGDRETQYF
TRBJ1-3,-,TRBV9,CASSVGGGTSGNTIYF
TRBJ1-5,-,TRBV6-2/TRBV6-3,CASSYSVPPGGLSNQPQHF
TRBJ2-7,-,TRBV30,CAWSVSSETYEQYF
TRBJ2-3,once,TRBV19,CASSRGLADTQYF
TRBJ1-4,-,TRBV14,CASSQPLDRGNEKLFF
TRBJ2-3,once,TRBV7-2,CASSRSGGGGTDTQYF